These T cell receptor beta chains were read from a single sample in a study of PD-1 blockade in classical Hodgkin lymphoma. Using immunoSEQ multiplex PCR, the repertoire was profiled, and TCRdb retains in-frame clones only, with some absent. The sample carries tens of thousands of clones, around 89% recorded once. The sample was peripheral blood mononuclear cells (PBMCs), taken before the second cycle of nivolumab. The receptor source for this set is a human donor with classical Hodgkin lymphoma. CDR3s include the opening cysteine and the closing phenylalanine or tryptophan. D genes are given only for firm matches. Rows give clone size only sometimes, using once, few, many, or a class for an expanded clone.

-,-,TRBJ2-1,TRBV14,TGTGCCAGCAGCCAACCCCTGAGGGCAAGAGAGCAGTTCTTC,CASSQPLRAREQFF
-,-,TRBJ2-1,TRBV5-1,TGCGCCAGCCGCCGCGGGTCCCAAGGGGCCAATGAGCAGTTCTTC,CASRRGSQGANEQFF
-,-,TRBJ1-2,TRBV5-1,TGCGCTAGCAGCTTCGGTCAGGGGTTACACTATGGCTACACCTTC,CASSFGQGLHYGYTF
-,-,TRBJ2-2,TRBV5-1,TGCGCCAGCAGCTTGGCCGGCACCGGGGAGCTGTTTTTT,CASSLAGTGELFF
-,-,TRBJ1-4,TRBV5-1,TGCGCCAGCAGCTTCTACGACGGAATTAATGAAAAACTGTTTTTT,CASSFYDGINEKLFF
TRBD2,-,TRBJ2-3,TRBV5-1,TGCGCCAGCACCTCCATAGCGGGGGTAAGCACAGATACGCAGTATTTT,CASTSIAGVSTDTQYF
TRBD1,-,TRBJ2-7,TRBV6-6,TGTGCCAGCAGTCAAGGACAGGGGTTCTACGAGCAGTACTTC,CASSQGQGFYEQYF
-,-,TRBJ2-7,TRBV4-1,TGCGCCAGCAGCCAAGATAACAGCTACGAGCAGTACTTC,CASSQDNSYEQYF
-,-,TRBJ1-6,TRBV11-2,TGTGCCAGCAGCCGAGGCAGGGGTTCACCCCTCCACTTT,CASSRGRGSPLHF
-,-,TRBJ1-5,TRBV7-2,TGTGCCAGCAGCTTAGCGGGGGGGCCGAGTCAGCCCCAGCATTTT,CASSLAGGPSQPQHF
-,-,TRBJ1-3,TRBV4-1,TGCGCCAGCAGCCAAGATAGGGACGCTGGAAACACCATATATTTT,CASSQDRDAGNTIYF
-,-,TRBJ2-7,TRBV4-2,TGTGCCAGCAGCCAAGATCTCGTAATCAGCGAGCAGTACTTC,CASSQDLVISEQYF
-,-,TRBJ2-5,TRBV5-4,TGTGCCAGCAGCTTGGTTGGCGGGTTCCAAGAGACCCAGTACTTC,CASSLVGGFQETQYF
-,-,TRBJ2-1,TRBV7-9,TGTGCCAGCAGCTTAGTGGATGGTGAGCAGTTCTTC,CASSLVDGEQFF
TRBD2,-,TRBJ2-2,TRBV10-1,TGCGCCAGCATTATCCCCTGGACTAGCCGGGAATCTAACACCGGGGAGCTGTTTTTT,CASIIPWTSRESNTGELFF
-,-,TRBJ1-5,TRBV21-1,TGTGCCAGCAGCAAGCTTCAACGAAATGGGGGTATTAGGGATAGCAATCAGCCCCAGCATTTT,CASSKLQRNGGIRDSNQPQHF
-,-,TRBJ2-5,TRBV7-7,TGTGCCAGCAGTTGGTCTAGACAAGAGACCCAGTACTTC,CASSWSRQETQYF
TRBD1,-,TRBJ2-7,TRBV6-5,TGTGCCAGCAGTTACACCGGGACAGGGGCTACCGAGCAGTACTTC,CASSYTGTGATEQYF
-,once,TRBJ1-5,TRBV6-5,TGTGCCAGCAGTTACCGCCGGGTTCAGCCCCAGCATTTT,CASSYRRVQPQHF
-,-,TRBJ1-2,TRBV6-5,TGTGCCAGCAGGCCCGGAATGAGGGGGAAGTATGGCTACACCTTC,CASRPGMRGKYGYTF
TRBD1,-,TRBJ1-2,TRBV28,TGTGCCAGCCGGACAGGGCCTAACTATGGCTACACCTTC,CASRTGPNYGYTF
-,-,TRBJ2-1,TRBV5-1,TGCGCCAGCAGGCCGCCTGGCGGAGGGGCCTACAATGAGCAGTTCTTC,CASRPPGGGAYNEQFF
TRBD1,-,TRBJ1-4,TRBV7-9,TGTGCCAGCAGCCCCTTAATTGACAGGGTTAATGAAAAACTGTTTTTT,CASSPLIDRVNEKLFF
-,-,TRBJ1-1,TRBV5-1,TGCGCCAGCAGCTTGGGTTCTGTGAACACTGAAGCTTTCTTT,CASSLGSVNTEAFF
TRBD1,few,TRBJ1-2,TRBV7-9,TGTGCCAGCAGCTCTTGGGACAGGTCTAACTATGGCTACACCTTC,CASSSWDRSNYGYTF
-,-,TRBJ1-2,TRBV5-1,TGCGCCAGCAGGACCGGAGAGGGGCGGACTGACACCTTC,CASRTGEGRTDTF
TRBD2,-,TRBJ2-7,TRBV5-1,TGCGCCAGCAGCCCGGAGGGGACTAGCTCCTACGAGCAGTACTTC,CASSPEGTSSYEQYF